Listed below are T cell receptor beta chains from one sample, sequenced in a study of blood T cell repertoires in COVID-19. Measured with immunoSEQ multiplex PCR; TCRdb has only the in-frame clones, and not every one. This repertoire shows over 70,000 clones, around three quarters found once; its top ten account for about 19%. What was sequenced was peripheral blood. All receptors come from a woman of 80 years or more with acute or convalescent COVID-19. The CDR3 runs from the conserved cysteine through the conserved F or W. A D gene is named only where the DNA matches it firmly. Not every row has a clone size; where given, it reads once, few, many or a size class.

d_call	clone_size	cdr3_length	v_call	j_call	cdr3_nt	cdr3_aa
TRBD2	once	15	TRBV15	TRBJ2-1	TGTGCCACCAGCAGAGCTAGCGGGAGCTACAATGAGCAGTTCTTC	CATSRASGSYNEQFF
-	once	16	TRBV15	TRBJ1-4	TGTGCCACCAGCAGAGGGACACAAGCCGTTAATGAAAAACTGTTTTTT	CATSRGTQAVNEKLFF
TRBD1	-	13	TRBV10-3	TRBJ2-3	TGTGCCATCGGAGGACAGGGGGTAGATACGCAGTATTTT	CAIGGQGVDTQYF
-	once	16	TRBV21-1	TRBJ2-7	TGTGCCAGCAGCGGACCAGCGGGAGGGAATGTCTACGAGCAGTACTTC	CASSGPAGGNVYEQYF
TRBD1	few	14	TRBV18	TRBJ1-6	TGTGCCAGCTCACGGGACAGCCATAATTCACCCCTCCACTTT	CASSRDSHNSPLHF
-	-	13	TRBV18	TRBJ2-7	TGTGCCAGCTCACCAGGGGCCTCCTACGAGCAGTACTTC	CASSPGASYEQYF
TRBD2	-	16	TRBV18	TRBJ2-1	TGTGCCAGCTCACCACCCCATGCGGGAGGGCCCAATGAGCAGTTCTTC	CASSPPHAGGPNEQFF
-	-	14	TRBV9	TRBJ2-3	TGTGCCAGCAGCTTTCGGGGGGCCACAGATACGCAGTATTTT	CASSFRGATDTQYF
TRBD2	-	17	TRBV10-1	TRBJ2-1	TGCGCCAGCAGTGGGTCTAGCGGGGGTCTCGGGCTATATGAGCAGTTCTTC	CASSGSSGGLGLYEQFF
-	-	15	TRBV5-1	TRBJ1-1	TGCGCCAGCAGCTTGATGCAGGGGAGGGACACTGAAGCTTTCTTT	CASSLMQGRDTEAFF
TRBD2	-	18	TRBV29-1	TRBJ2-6	TGCAGTTTACGTCCGAGCGGGAGGTCTCGGGCTGGGGCCAACGTCCTGACTTTC	CSLRPSGRSRAGANVLTF
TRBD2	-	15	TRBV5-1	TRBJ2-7	TGCGCCAGCAGCTCCCGACTAGCGGGACCCTACGAGCAGTACTTC	CASSSRLAGPYEQYF
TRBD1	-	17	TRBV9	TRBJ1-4	TGTGCCAGCAGCCAATTAACAGGGGGCGCGACTAATGAAAAACTGTTTTTT	CASSQLTGGATNEKLFF
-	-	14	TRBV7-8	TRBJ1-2	TGTGCCAGCAGCAAAATCAGGGGATCGGGTGGCTACACCTTC	CASSKIRGSGGYTF